This is a list of T cell receptor beta chains from one sample in a study of memory CD4+ T cells and cytomegalovirus serostatus. TCRdb's table, derived via immunoSEQ multiplex PCR, lists solely in-frame clones and lacks some. The sample lists roughly 54,000 clones; around three quarters were seen once. Material: memory CD4+ T cells from blood. These receptors came from an adult in good health and CMV-seronegative. Each CDR3 is given with its conserved first and last residue.

j_gene: TRBJ2-5
len: 13
v_gene: TRBV29-1
CDR3aa: CSAGQGAGETQYF

j_gene: TRBJ1-3
len: 15
v_gene: TRBV6-6
CDR3aa: CASRATGGTGNTIYF

j_gene: TRBJ2-1
len: 15
v_gene: TRBV4-2
CDR3aa: CASSLPGGGYNEQFF

j_gene: TRBJ1-2
len: 14
v_gene: TRBV7-2
CDR3aa: CASSLKTGPNGYTF

j_gene: TRBJ2-7
len: 15
v_gene: TRBV4-3
CDR3aa: CASSQRAGSSYEQYF

j_gene: TRBJ2-1
len: 14
v_gene: TRBV15
CDR3aa: CATSRPGQDNEQFF

j_gene: TRBJ2-3
len: 15
v_gene: TRBV5-5
CDR3aa: CASSLRPLSTDTQYF

j_gene: TRBJ2-3
len: 15
v_gene: TRBV18
CDR3aa: CASSPGTSGVNTQYF

j_gene: TRBJ1-5
len: 15
v_gene: TRBV28
CDR3aa: CASSLTGAGNQPQHF

j_gene: TRBJ1-3
len: 15
v_gene: TRBV5-1
CDR3aa: CASSVQGASGNTIYF

j_gene: TRBJ2-6
len: 14
v_gene: TRBV4-3
CDR3aa: CASSPESGANVLTF

j_gene: TRBJ2-6
len: 16
v_gene: TRBV4-2
CDR3aa: CASSQVSQSGANVLTF

j_gene: TRBJ2-2
len: 16
v_gene: TRBV6-6
CDR3aa: CASSYGGVVGTGELFF

j_gene: TRBJ1-5
len: 15
v_gene: TRBV5-4
CDR3aa: CASSLGGDRAQPQHF

j_gene: TRBJ2-4
len: 15
v_gene: TRBV6-6
CDR3aa: CASSYHTQGRSIQYF

j_gene: TRBJ1-1
len: 15
v_gene: TRBV7-2
CDR3aa: CASSLASAMNTEAFF

j_gene: TRBJ1-5
len: 16
v_gene: TRBV6-6
CDR3aa: CASSYPSGGRFQPQHF

j_gene: TRBJ2-7
len: 13
v_gene: TRBV10-3
CDR3aa: CAISEKGGVEQYF

j_gene: TRBJ1-5
len: 19
v_gene: TRBV28
CDR3aa: CASNIGGTGGAVLIKPQHF

j_gene: TRBJ2-3
len: 14
v_gene: TRBV6-1
CDR3aa: CASSAGQGRDTQYF

j_gene: TRBJ1-4
len: 16
v_gene: TRBV7-2
CDR3aa: CASSPRQVGTNEKLFF

j_gene: TRBJ2-4
len: 21
v_gene: TRBV28
CDR3aa: CASSSPIAGREFAATKNIQYF

j_gene: TRBJ2-1
len: 14
v_gene: TRBV4-3
CDR3aa: CASSQVGNYNEQFF

j_gene: TRBJ1-1
len: 13
v_gene: TRBV7-9
CDR3aa: CASSRIQGPEAFF

j_gene: TRBJ2-6
len: 14
v_gene: TRBV9
CDR3aa: CASSLTAGANVLTF

j_gene: TRBJ1-5
len: 17
v_gene: TRBV15
CDR3aa: CATSRDSGSGTRQPQHF

j_gene: TRBJ1-3
len: 15
v_gene: TRBV5-8
CDR3aa: CASSHRDSRGNTIYF

j_gene: TRBJ2-1
len: 17
v_gene: TRBV27
CDR3aa: CASSFYSGGAGSDEQFF

j_gene: TRBJ2-2
len: 16
v_gene: TRBV7-2
CDR3aa: CASSLQGVSNTGELFF

j_gene: TRBJ1-1
len: 15
v_gene: TRBV9
CDR3aa: CASSPLDRSKTEAFF

j_gene: TRBJ2-1
len: 17
v_gene: TRBV5-5
CDR3aa: CASSLIGTSGIYNEQFF

j_gene: TRBJ2-3
len: 13
v_gene: TRBV9
CDR3aa: CASSIGTLDTQYF

j_gene: TRBJ1-1
len: 14
v_gene: TRBV2
CDR3aa: CASRETGVGTEAFF

j_gene: TRBJ2-1
len: 13
v_gene: TRBV2
CDR3aa: CASSGLVYNEQFF

j_gene: TRBJ1-1
len: 15
v_gene: TRBV5-1
CDR3aa: CASSPRTTMNTEAFF

j_gene: TRBJ2-1
len: 17
v_gene: TRBV7-2
CDR3aa: CASSLLTRRGGGDEQFF

j_gene: TRBJ2-3
len: 15
v_gene: TRBV11-2
CDR3aa: CASSSIQGIGDTQYF

j_gene: TRBJ2-6
len: 17
v_gene: TRBV4-3
CDR3aa: CASSQDRLNSGANVLTF

j_gene: TRBJ2-3
len: 18
v_gene: TRBV7-9
CDR3aa: CASSLDLNSGVRGRTQYF

j_gene: TRBJ2-7
len: 14
v_gene: TRBV5-1
CDR3aa: CASSLLGHSYEQYF

j_gene: TRBJ1-1
len: 15
v_gene: TRBV28
CDR3aa: CASSLIDRGLAEAFF

j_gene: TRBJ1-2
len: 14
v_gene: TRBV6-5
CDR3aa: CASNPGEGNYGYTF

j_gene: TRBJ1-2
len: 15
v_gene: TRBV15
CDR3aa: CATSRGGTANYGYTF